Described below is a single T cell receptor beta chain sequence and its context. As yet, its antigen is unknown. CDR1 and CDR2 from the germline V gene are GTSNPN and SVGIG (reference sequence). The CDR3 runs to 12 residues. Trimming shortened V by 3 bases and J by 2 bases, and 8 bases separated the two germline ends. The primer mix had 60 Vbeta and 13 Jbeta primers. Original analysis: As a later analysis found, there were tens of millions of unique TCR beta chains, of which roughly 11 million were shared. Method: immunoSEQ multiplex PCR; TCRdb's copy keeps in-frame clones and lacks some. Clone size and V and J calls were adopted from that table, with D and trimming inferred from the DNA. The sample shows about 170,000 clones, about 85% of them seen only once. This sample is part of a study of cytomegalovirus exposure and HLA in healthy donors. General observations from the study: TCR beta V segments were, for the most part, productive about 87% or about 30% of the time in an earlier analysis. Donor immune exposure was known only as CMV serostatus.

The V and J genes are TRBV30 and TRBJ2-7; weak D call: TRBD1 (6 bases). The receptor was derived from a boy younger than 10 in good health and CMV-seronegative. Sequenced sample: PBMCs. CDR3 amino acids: CAWRGATYEQYF. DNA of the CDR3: TGTGCCTGGAGGGGGGCCACCTACGAGCAGTACTTC.